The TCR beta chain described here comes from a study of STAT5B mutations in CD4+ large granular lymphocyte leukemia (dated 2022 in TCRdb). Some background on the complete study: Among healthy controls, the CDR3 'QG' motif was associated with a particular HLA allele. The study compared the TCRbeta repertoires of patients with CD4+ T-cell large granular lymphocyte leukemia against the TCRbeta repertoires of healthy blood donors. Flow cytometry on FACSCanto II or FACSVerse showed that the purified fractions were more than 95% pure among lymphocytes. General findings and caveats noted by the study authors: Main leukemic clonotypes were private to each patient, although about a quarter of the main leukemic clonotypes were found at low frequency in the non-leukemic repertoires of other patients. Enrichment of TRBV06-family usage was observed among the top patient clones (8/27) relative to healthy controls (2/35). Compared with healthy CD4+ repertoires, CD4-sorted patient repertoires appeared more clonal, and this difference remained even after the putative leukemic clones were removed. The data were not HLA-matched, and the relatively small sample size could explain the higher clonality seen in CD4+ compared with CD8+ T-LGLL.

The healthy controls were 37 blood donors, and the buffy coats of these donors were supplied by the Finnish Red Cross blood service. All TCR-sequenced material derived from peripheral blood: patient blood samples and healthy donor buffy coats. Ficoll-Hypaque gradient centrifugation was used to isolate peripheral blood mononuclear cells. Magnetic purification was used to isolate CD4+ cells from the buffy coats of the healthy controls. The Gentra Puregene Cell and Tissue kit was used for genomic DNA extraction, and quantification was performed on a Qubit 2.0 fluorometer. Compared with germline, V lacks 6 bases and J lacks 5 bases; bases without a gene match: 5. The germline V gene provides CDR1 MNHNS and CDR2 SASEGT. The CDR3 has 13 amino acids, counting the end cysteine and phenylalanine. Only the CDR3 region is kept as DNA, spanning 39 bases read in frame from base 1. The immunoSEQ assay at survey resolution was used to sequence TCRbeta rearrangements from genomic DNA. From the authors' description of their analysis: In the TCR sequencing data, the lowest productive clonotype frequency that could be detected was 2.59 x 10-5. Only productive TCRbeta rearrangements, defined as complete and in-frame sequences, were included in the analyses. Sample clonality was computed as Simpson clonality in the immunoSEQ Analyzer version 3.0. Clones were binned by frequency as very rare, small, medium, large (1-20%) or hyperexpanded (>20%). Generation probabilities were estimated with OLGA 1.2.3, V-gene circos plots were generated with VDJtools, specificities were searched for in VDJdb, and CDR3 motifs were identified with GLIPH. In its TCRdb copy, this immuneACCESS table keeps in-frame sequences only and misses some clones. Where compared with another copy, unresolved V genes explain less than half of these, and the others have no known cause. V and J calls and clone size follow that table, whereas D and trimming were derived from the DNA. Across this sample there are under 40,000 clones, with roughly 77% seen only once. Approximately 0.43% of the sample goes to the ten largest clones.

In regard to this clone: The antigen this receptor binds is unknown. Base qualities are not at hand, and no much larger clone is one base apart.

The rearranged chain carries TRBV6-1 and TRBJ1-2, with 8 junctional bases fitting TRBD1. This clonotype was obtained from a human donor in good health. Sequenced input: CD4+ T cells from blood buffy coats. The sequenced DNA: TGTGCCAGCAGACCGGGACAGGATTATGGCTACACCTTC. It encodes CASRPGQDYGYTF.